This entry lists 30 T cell receptor beta chains sequenced from one sample in a study of CD8 T cells in ankylosing spondylitis (dated by TCRdb to about 2017). Libraries were built with 5' RACE. Sequencer: Illumina HiSeq 2500. TCRdb cleaned the public reads at Q25 with fastp, built clones with MiXCR and kept in-frame beta chains. Identical CDR3 protein sequences are pooled into one entry, listed with their most common genes and DNA. This sample has hundreds of thousands of distinct CDR3 sequences in its table, and 20% of those were observed once. 3.5% of the sample is in the top ten clones. Sequencing used blood, either unsorted or a sorted T cell fraction (not recorded which). The receptor set was obtained from a female donor with ankylosing spondylitis or in good health (not recorded which).

This rearrangement joins TRBV30 to TRBJ2-2; no clear D. Deletions cut 0 bases from V and 3 bases from J, with 11 bases between. Per germline, CDR1 GTSNPN and CDR2 SVGIG (reference sequence). The CDR3 totals 15 residues. The CDR3 spells CAWSVRAAHTGELFF. The CDR3 nucleotides read TGTGCCTGGAGTGTACGGGCAGCTCACACCGGGGAGCTGTTTTTT.

The chain has TRBV10-3 and TRBJ2-5; D uncertain. The germline V gene has CDR1 ENHRY and CDR2 SYGVKD. Trimming shortened V by 2 bases and J by 5 bases, and 18 bases separated the two germline ends. The CDR3 is 16 amino acids. The CDR3 region is CAISEEAKGSGETQYF. The CDR3 coding sequence is TGTGCCATCAGTGAGGAGGCAAAGGGATCGGGCGAGACCCAGTACTTC.

The CDR3 sequence is CASSEGGLARETQYF. The CDR3 DNA sequence: TGTGCCAGCAGTGAAGGAGGACTAGCGAGGGAGACCCAGTACTTC. V and J are TRBV25-1 and TRBJ2-5; 9 positions match TRBD2. The CDR3 is 15 amino acids. In germline, CDR1 is MGHDK, CDR2 SYGVNS. J gave up 5 bases and V 2 bases, and 6 bases lay outside the gene matches.

This clonotype was detected a few times. The CDR3 here is CASRTTGRRTEAFF. DNA for the CDR3: TGTGCCAGCAGAACAACGGGGAGACGGACTGAAGCTTTCTTT. The V call is TRBV6-5, the J call TRBJ1-1; D not resolved. Germline lookup yields CDR1 MNHEY and CDR2 SVGAGI. The CDR3 spans 14 residues. V lost 6 bases and J 5 bases, leaving 16 bases between the germline ends.

This chain connects TRBV20-1 to TRBJ2-1; 8 nucleotides align to TRBD2. The CDR3 consists of 21 residues. The V gene's germline CDR1 is DFQATT and CDR2 SNEGSKA (reference sequence). J was trimmed by 3 bases and V by 3 bases; bases with no gene match: 25. The DNA of the CDR3 is TGCAGTGCTAGGGGGGAGGGCGCGGGGGATTTACTAGCGGAAAGCTACAATGAGCAGTTCTTC. As protein: CSARGEGAGDLLAESYNEQFF.

Note on this clonotype: An end of the junction does not agree with germline; a read error may underlie this. The chain carries TRBV15 and TRBJ2-7; 9 bases agree with TRBD2. The CDR3 sequence is 14 residues long. Germline loops: CDR1 LNHNV, CDR2 YYDKDF (reference sequence). CDR3 coding DNA: TGTGCCACCAGCAAGACTAGCGGAGCCTACGAGCAGTGCTTC. Its translation is CATSKTSGAYEQCF.

This chain connects TRBV20-1 to TRBJ2-1; no definite D call. The CDR3 contains 13 residues. The V end lost 4 bases, the J end lost 10 bases, and 17 bases lay between the germline ends. Germline loops: CDR1 DFQATT, CDR2 SNEGSKA (reference sequence). The CDR3 sequence: CSAMVTTRPEQFF. The DNA for the CDR3 is TGCAGTGCTATGGTTACTACCCGCCCCGAGCAGTTCTTC.

This chain uses TRBV2 with TRBJ2-1; D perhaps matches TRBD2 (6 bases). V was clipped by 7 bases and J by 6 bases, with 19 bases between them. There are 15 residues in the CDR3. In germline, CDR1 is SNHLY, CDR2 FYNNEI. The CDR3 sequence: CASILTRDWGNEQFF. The CDR3 DNA is TGTGCCAGCATCCTGACAAGGGACTGGGGCAATGAGCAGTTCTTC.

V usage is TRBV7-2 and J usage is TRBJ2-2; tentative D call: TRBD2 (5 bases). Germline CDR1 SGHTA, CDR2 FQGNSA. The CDR3 totals 15 residues. With 1 base removed from V and 1 base from J, the gap between germline ends came to 7 bases. The CDR3 DNA follows: TGTGCCAGCAGCTTAGGTAGCGTGAACACCGGGGAGCTGTTTTTT. This codes for CASSLGSVNTGELFF. The full variable domain, in which reference TRBV7-2 and TRBJ2-2 provide the parts outside the CDR3, is GAGVSQSPSNKVTEKGKDVELRCDPISGHTALYWYRQSLGQGLEFLIYFQGNSAPDKSGLPSDRFSAERTGGSVSTLTIQRTQQEDSAVYLCASSLGSVNTGELFFGEGSRLTVL.

This chain uses TRBV19 with TRBJ2-6; the D is unclear. This CDR3 has 15 amino acids. Germline CDR1 LNHDA, CDR2 SQIVND (reference sequence). The V and J ends lost 5 bases and 2 bases respectively, with 10 bases between them. The CDR3 DNA is TGTGCCAGTAGTCCTAGGGAAGCTGGGGCCAACGTCCTGACTTTC. This encodes CASSPREAGANVLTF.

The CDR3 DNA reads as TGTGCCAGTCAGGGATCAGATACGCAGTATTTT. Amino acids: CASQGSDTQYF. The chain has TRBV12-3 or TRBV12-4 and TRBJ2-3, with a possible D match to TRBD1 (5 bases). V was trimmed by 9 bases and J by 4 bases, leaving 8 bases between them. This CDR3 is built from 11 residues.

The sample holds many counts of this clonotype. This rearrangement joins TRBV7-2 to TRBJ2-7; 7 bases agree with TRBD1. The CDR3 has 14 amino acids. V trimming: 0 bases; J trimming: 1 base; junction bases outside the gene matches: 0. The germline V gene has CDR1 SGHTA and CDR2 FQGNSA. The CDR3 loop is CASSLAGQSYEQYF. Written as DNA, the CDR3 is TGTGCCAGCAGCTTAGCGGGACAGTCCTACGAGCAGTACTTC.

The genes are TRBV20-1 and TRBJ2-3, with a tentative D call TRBD2 (5 bases). Germline lookup yields CDR1 DFQATT and CDR2 SNEGSKA (reference sequence). V was trimmed by 6 bases and J by 5 bases, leaving 12 bases between them. The CDR3 is 12 amino acids. The CDR3 is CSAAGPGDTQYF. In DNA, the CDR3 is TGCAGTGCCGCGGGTCCGGGAGATACGCAGTATTTT.

This clonotype was seen at least ten times. The chain couples TRBV10-3 to TRBJ2-7, with 7 bases lining up with TRBD2. The CDR3 consists of 11 residues. The germline V gene encodes CDR1 ENHRY and CDR2 SYGVKD. Here the CDR3 reads CASGRGGEQYF. The CDR3, as DNA: TGTGCGAGTGGGAGGGGTGGCGAGCAGTACTTC.

The chain carries TRBV10-3 and TRBJ1-1; 7 bases are shared with TRBD1. CDR1 is ENHRY and CDR2 is SYGVKD in the germline V gene. The CDR3 length is 13 residues. V shed 7 bases and J 4 bases; nucleotides not matched to a gene: 6. The CDR3 bases are TGTGCCATCAACCCAGGGGGGCGCACTGAAGCTTTCTTT. Translating gives CAINPGGRTEAFF.

J is TRBJ2-5 and V is TRBV10-3, with 7 bases aligning to TRBD1. Trimming removed 7 bases from V and 2 bases from J; junction bases left unmatched: 4. The germline V gene encodes CDR1 ENHRY and CDR2 SYGVKD. The CDR3 contains 13 residues. CDR3 protein: CAITDRVQETQYF. In DNA, the CDR3 is TGTGCCATCACAGACAGGGTACAAGAGACCCAGTACTTC.

V is TRBV27 and J is TRBJ2-5; no clear D. This CDR3 region has 12 residues. V shed 8 bases and J shed 7 bases, with 14 bases lying between them. Per the germline V gene, CDR1 is MNHEY and CDR2 is SMNVEV (reference sequence). The CDR3 sequence is CASGGQLGTQYF. The CDR3 nucleotides are TGTGCCAGCGGCGGCCAGTTGGGGACCCAGTACTTC.

This clonotype was seen a handful of times. The chain is built from TRBV24-1 and TRBJ1-5, with 10 bases matching TRBD1. Germline lookup yields CDR1 KGHDR and CDR2 SFDVKD. The CDR3 has 14 amino acids. V trimming: 4 bases; J trimming: 7 bases; junction bases outside the gene matches: 3. CDR3 loop: CATSETGGRQPQHF. CDR3 DNA sequence: TGTGCCACCAGTGAGACAGGGGGCAGGCAGCCCCAGCATTTT.

The V call is TRBV6-1, the J call TRBJ1-2; 8 bases map to TRBD1. Germline CDR1 is MNHNS and CDR2 is SASEGT. The CDR3 is 13 residues long. Unmatched junction bases numbered 5, after V lost 6 bases and J lost 5 bases. The DNA for the CDR3 is TGTGCCAGCAGCGACAGGGGATTATATGGCTACACCTTC. Its protein is CASSDRGLYGYTF.

In its sample, this clonotype was seen a few times. This chain joins TRBV5-5 and TRBJ1-4; TRBD1 might be the D (5 bases). V lost 5 bases and J lost 5, with 13 bases in between. This CDR3 has 14 amino acids. Germline V gives CDR1 SGHKS, CDR2 YYEKEE (reference sequence). The CDR3 reads CASSWGVGNEKLFF. CDR3 DNA sequence: TGTGCCAGCAGTTGGGGGGTCGGAAATGAAAAACTGTTTTTT.

The CDR3 loop reads CASSPISAAKETQYF. CDR3 nucleotide sequence: TGTGCCAGCAGCCCGATCAGCGCAGCGAAAGAGACCCAGTACTTC. The chain has TRBV9 and TRBJ2-5; D call uncertain. V gave up 4 bases and J gave up 3 bases, with 16 bases separating them. The germline V gene has CDR1 SGDLS and CDR2 YYNGEE. This CDR3 has 15 residues.

This clonotype showed up many times. The chain links TRBV5-1 to TRBJ2-7, with D possibly matching TRBD1 (5 bases). CDR3 size: 13 residues. CDR1 and CDR2 from the germline V gene are SGHRS and YFSETQ. V lost 0 bases, J lost 6 bases, and 10 bases lay in between. The CDR3 is CASSLATDGEQYF. CDR3 coding DNA: TGCGCCAGCAGCTTGGCGACAGACGGCGAGCAGTACTTC.

This chain uses TRBV18 with TRBJ2-5; 7 bases line up with TRBD2. The CDR3 extends over 15 amino acids. The junction had 8 bases not matched to a gene; V was cut back by 3 bases and J by 4 bases. In germline, CDR1 is KGHSH, CDR2 LQKENI. Here the CDR3 DNA reads TGTGCCAGCTCACCGGAAGCGGGATATCGAGAGACCCAGTACTTC. Its translation: CASSPEAGYRETQYF.

Many counts were recorded for this clonotype. The chain carries TRBV12-3 or TRBV12-4 and TRBJ1-6, with unresolved D. The CDR3 consists of 14 residues. V lost 5 bases, J lost 9 bases, and 14 bases lay in between. CDR3 amino acids: CASSLRRDPSPLHF. In DNA, the CDR3 is TGTGCCAGCAGTCTGCGACGTGATCCTTCACCCCTCCACTTT.

This clonotype was recorded at least ten times. The chain combines TRBV6-5 with TRBJ2-1; D is uncertain. Germline V CDR1 and CDR2: MNHEY, SVGAGI. This CDR3 comprises 14 residues. Between the trimmed V and J ends, which lost 3 bases and 2 bases, there was a span of 8 bases. This chain's CDR3 is CASSYRLAYNEQFF. For the CDR3, the DNA is TGTGCCAGCAGTTATAGGCTAGCCTACAATGAGCAGTTCTTC.

The rearrangement links TRBV5-5 to TRBJ1-4; D not resolved. Looked up from germline, CDR1 is SGHKS and CDR2 is YYEKEE (reference sequence). V shed 4 bases and J shed 5 bases, with 15 bases lying between them. The CDR3 covers 15 residues. CDR3 loop: CASSNLWALNEKLFF. CDR3 nucleotide sequence: TGTGCCAGCAGCAACCTCTGGGCCTTGAATGAAAAACTGTTTTTT. The full variable domain, completed using reference TRBV5-5 and TRBJ1-4, is DAGVTQSPTHLIKTRGQQVTLRCSPISGHKSVSWYQQVLGQGPQFIFQYYEKEERGRGNFPDRFSARQFPNYSSELNVNALLLGDSALYLCASSNLWALNEKLFFGSGTQLSVL.

The rearrangement uses TRBV7-3 and TRBJ2-1; D call uncertain. Germline CDR1 reads SGHTA; CDR2 reads FQGTGA. The germline V and J ends were trimmed by 1 base and 9 bases, with 13 bases remaining between them. This CDR3 spans 14 amino acids. The CDR3: CASSLNSADGEQFF. The CDR3 nucleotides are TGTGCCAGCAGCTTAAACTCCGCGGATGGTGAGCAGTTCTTC.

This clonotype appeared many times. The V call is TRBV12-3 or TRBV12-4, the J call TRBJ2-2, with TRBD2 identical over 13 bases. The CDR3 consists of 16 residues. The V and J ends lost 5 bases and 1 base, in that order; junction bases with no gene match: 1. The CDR3 region is CASSRTSGRNTGELFF. The CDR3 region has the DNA TGTGCCAGCAGTCGGACTAGCGGGAGGAACACCGGGGAGCTGTTTTTT.

This clonotype was counted a few times. CDR3 coding DNA: TGTGCCAGCAGTCCCATGGGGCAGGGTGGTCCGACAGATACGCAGTATTTT. Protein sequence: CASSPMGQGGPTDTQYF. V gene TRBV25-1 combines with J gene TRBJ2-3; D may be TRBD1 (5 bases). In germline, CDR1 is MGHDK, CDR2 SYGVNS. This CDR3 comprises 17 residues. V dropped 5 bases and J dropped 3 bases, with 21 bases sitting between them.

This rearrangement joins TRBV20-1 to TRBJ2-7; 9 bases fit TRBD1. From germline, CDR1 is DFQATT and CDR2 SNEGSKA (reference sequence). This CDR3 is built from 17 residues. Trimming removed 4 bases from V and 2 bases from J; junction bases left unmatched: 15. DNA for the CDR3: TGCAGTGCTACCCCCTCCCTACAGGGGGCGCGGACCTACGAGCAGTACTTC. Residues: CSATPSLQGARTYEQYF.